This is a list of T cell receptor beta chains from one sample in a study of early T cells in non-severe SARS-CoV-2 infection. TCRdb re-analysed the 5' RACE reads in MiXCR, keeping a single row per CDR3 protein. The sample consists of 40,000 to 45,000 distinct CDR3 sequences, around 4.5% of them appearing once. Specimen: whole blood. These receptors all stem from an adult who was a healthcare worker with PCR-confirmed SARS-CoV-2 infection or an uninfected control (not recorded which). Both conserved end residues are part of each CDR3. D genes are given only for firm matches. The size of a clone is reported for some rows only, either as once, few or many, or as a class for expanded clones.

TRBJ2-5,TRBV5-6,many,TRBD1,TGTGCCAGCAACAAACTAACAGGGGCGAAGACCCAGTACTTC,CASNKLTGAKTQYF
TRBJ1-6,TRBV27,medium-sized,NA,TGTGCCAGTTCGACTCTAGACTCCAATTCACCCCTCCACTTT,CASSTLDSNSPLHF
TRBJ2-7,TRBV10-2,many,TRBD1,TGCGCCAGCACTGATAGGGGGCTTCGGGGAAGCGAGCAGTACTTC,CASTDRGLRGSEQYF
TRBJ2-6,TRBV9,few,NA,TGTGCCAGCAGCGTAAGTGCAGTAAGCTCTGGGGCCAACGTCCTGACTTTC,CASSVSAVSSGANVLTF
TRBJ2-5,TRBV25-1,many,NA,TGTGCCAGCTCACGGCAGCAAGAGACCCAGTACTTC,CASSRQQETQYF
TRBJ1-4,TRBV3-1,NA,NA,TGTGCCAGCAGCCAAGAGAGGAGCCAGCTGTTTTTT,CASSQERSQLFF
TRBJ1-5,TRBV28,NA,TRBD1,TGTGCCAGCAGTACAAAACGACAGGGTAGCAATCAGCCCCAGCATTTT,CASSTKRQGSNQPQHF
TRBJ1-1,TRBV20-1,many,TRBD1,TGCAGTGCTAGAGATCCAGGGGGTTTTACTGAAGCTTTCTTT,CSARDPGGFTEAFF
TRBJ2-1,TRBV9,many,NA,TGTGCCAGCAGCATGGGAGTGAACAATGAGCAGTTCTTC,CASSMGVNNEQFF
TRBJ2-7,TRBV7-6,many,TRBD2,TGTGCCAGCAGCTTAGGGTTCGGGAGCGGGAACGAGCAGTACTTC,CASSLGFGSGNEQYF
TRBJ1-6,TRBV6-5,many,NA,TGTGCCAGCAGTTACTCGACGGTGGGGGATTCACCCCTCCACTTT,CASSYSTVGDSPLHF
TRBJ2-3,TRBV12-3/TRBV12-4,many,NA,TGTGCCAGCAGCGGACGGAACGGCACAGATACGCAGTATTTT,CASSGRNGTDTQYF
TRBJ1-5,TRBV6-4,NA,TRBD1,TGTGCCAGCAGTGCCCACCACCGGGACAGGGGGAGTAGCAATCAGCCCCAGCATTTT,CASSAHHRDRGSSNQPQHF
TRBJ2-3,TRBV7-2,many,NA,TGTGCCAGCAGCTTAGGGAGCACAGATACGCAGTATTTT,CASSLGSTDTQYF
TRBJ1-2,TRBV19,few,NA,TGTGCCAGTAGGCCGACACAGTTCTCTAACTATGGCTACACCTTC,CASRPTQFSNYGYTF
TRBJ2-5,TRBV11-2,few,NA,TGTGCCAGCAGCTTAGATGGCAGGGGAGAGACCCAGTACTTC,CASSLDGRGETQYF
TRBJ2-2,TRBV11-2,NA,NA,TGTGCCAGCAGCTTGCGAACGAACACCGGGGAGCTGTTTTTT,CASSLRTNTGELFF
TRBJ1-5,TRBV12-3/TRBV12-4,many,NA,TGTGCCAGCAGTTTCATGGTTACTCAGCCCCAGCATTTT,CASSFMVTQPQHF
TRBJ2-5,TRBV11-2,many,TRBD2,TGTGCCAGCAGCTTAACGGGGGGGCCTAGAGAGACCCAGTACTTC,CASSLTGGPRETQYF
TRBJ1-4,TRBV29-1,many,TRBD1,TGCAGCGCCGGGACAGGGAATGAAAAACTGTTTTTT,CSAGTGNEKLFF
TRBJ1-3,TRBV6-5,NA,NA,TGTGCCAGCAGTTACTCGACCCTGGGAGCGGACACCATATATTTT,CASSYSTLGADTIYF
TRBJ2-1,TRBV12-3/TRBV12-4,NA,NA,TGTGCCAGCAGATCCAGCGTAAGGGAGCAGTTCTTC,CASRSSVREQFF
TRBJ2-5,TRBV18,many,NA,TGTGCCAGCTCACGGAACAGAAACCAAGAGACCCAGTACTTC,CASSRNRNQETQYF
TRBJ2-1,TRBV9,many,NA,TGTGCCAGCAGCGTAGGGGACTCCTCGAGCTCCTACAATGAGCAGTTCTTC,CASSVGDSSSSYNEQFF
TRBJ1-2,TRBV5-8,NA,TRBD1,TGTGCCAGCAAACCAGGGACAGGCCATGGCTACACCTTC,CASKPGTGHGYTF
TRBJ1-1,TRBV18,medium-sized,NA,TGTGCCAGCTCATCGGGTCGAGCTTTCTTT,CASSSGRAFF
TRBJ2-7,TRBV10-3,NA,TRBD1,TGTGCCATCCGGCGGGGACAGGGGGCCCACGAGCAGTACTTC,CAIRRGQGAHEQYF
TRBJ1-5,TRBV19,medium-sized,TRBD1,TGTGCCAGTAGTATGGCTCCGGGACAGACTTTTTACAATCAGCCCCAGCATTTT,CASSMAPGQTFYNQPQHF
TRBJ1-2,TRBV10-3,many,TRBD1,TGTGCCATTGCGACAGGGAACCATGGCTACACCTTC,CAIATGNHGYTF
TRBJ1-6,TRBV4-1,many,NA,TGCGCCAGCAGCCAGACAGGTTATAATTCACCCCTCCACTTT,CASSQTGYNSPLHF
TRBJ2-2,TRBV7-3,many,NA,TGTGCCAGCAGCTCCTCCGAGGGGGGCACCGGGGAGCTGTTTTTT,CASSSSEGGTGELFF
TRBJ2-5,TRBV7-9,many,NA,TGTGCCAGCAGCTTAGTTGGGGTCGGGGGAGAGACCCAGTACTTC,CASSLVGVGGETQYF
TRBJ2-3,TRBV29-1,NA,TRBD2,TGCAGCGCCGCCGGGGCGGGAGTGGGCACAGATACGCAGTATTTT,CSAAGAGVGTDTQYF
TRBJ2-1,TRBV20-1,many,TRBD2,TGCAGTGCTAGAGATAGCGGGAGAGGCAATGAGCAGTTCTTC,CSARDSGRGNEQFF
TRBJ2-1,TRBV27,medium-sized,TRBD1,TGTGCCAGCCAGGGGACAGGGGGGATCAATGAGCAGTTCTTC,CASQGTGGINEQFF
TRBJ2-5,TRBV7-2,many,NA,TGTGCCAGCAGCTCCCAGGGGGGGGGCTCGGAGACCCAGTACTTC,CASSSQGGGSETQYF
TRBJ2-1,TRBV3-1,few,TRBD2,TGTGCCAGCAGCCAAGATTTTACTAGCGGGAGGGTTGAGCAGTTCTTC,CASSQDFTSGRVEQFF
TRBJ2-5,TRBV29-1,many,TRBD1,TGCAGCACCGGGACAGGGATAAAGACCCAGTACTTC,CSTGTGIKTQYF
TRBJ2-1,TRBV24-1,many,NA,TGTGCCACCAGTGCGGGGCCCGACTACAATGAGCAGTTCTTC,CATSAGPDYNEQFF
TRBJ1-2,TRBV12-3/TRBV12-4,NA,TRBD1,TGTGCCAGCAGCCCCGGGACAGATTATGGCTACACCTTC,CASSPGTDYGYTF
TRBJ2-1,TRBV28,once,TRBD2,TGTACCAGCTCCCCGGGGCGACTAGCGAGAGTGGAGCAGTTCTTC,CTSSPGRLARVEQFF
TRBJ2-3,TRBV12-3/TRBV12-4,few,NA,TGTGCCAGCAGTTTGGGGGAGCGGAGCACAGATACGCAGTATTTT,CASSLGERSTDTQYF
TRBJ1-2,TRBV6-1,few,TRBD1,TGTGCCAGCAGTGAAGCGGGACAGTTTTATGGCTACACCTTC,CASSEAGQFYGYTF
TRBJ2-6,TRBV6-1,few,NA,TGTGCCAGCAGTGAAACGAGCTCTGGGGCCAACGTCCTGACTTTC,CASSETSSGANVLTF
TRBJ2-2,TRBV11-2,NA,NA,TGTGCCAGCAGCTTAGAACCTACGACGTTTGCCGGGGAGCTGTTTTTT,CASSLEPTTFAGELFF
TRBJ2-6,TRBV10-3,NA,TRBD1,TGTGCCATCAGACCCGGGACAGGGGGTTCTGGGGCCAACGTCCTGACTTTC,CAIRPGTGGSGANVLTF
TRBJ2-1,TRBV11-2,many,TRBD1,TGTGCCAGCAGCACGTACAGGGGCCTCTCCTACAATGAGCAGTTCTTC,CASSTYRGLSYNEQFF
TRBJ1-1,TRBV12-3/TRBV12-4,few,TRBD1,TGTGCCAGCTTGGCTGGGACAGCAATTGAAGCTTTCTTT,CASLAGTAIEAFF